The entry that follows covers one T cell receptor (beta chain) sequence. As yet, its antigen is unknown. These data belong to a study of T cell clonotyping in hematopoietic cell transplantation. Trimming stripped 0 bases from V and 12 bases from J, with 21 bases between. Germline CDR1 GTSNPN, CDR2 SVGIG (reference sequence). The CDR3 has 15 residues. Study-wide findings and caveats: Higher Inverse Simpson Index values in graft donor and pretransplant recipient predicted broader posttransplant TCR diversity. Recipient TCR diversity dropped after transplant; expanded clonotypes rose from day 30 to 180.

Measured with immunoSEQ multiplex PCR; TCRdb has only the in-frame clones, and not every one. Of 10,000 to 15,000 clones in the sample, around three quarters were seen once. J is TRBJ1-5 and V is TRBV30; D possibly corresponds to TRBD1 (6 bases). This receptor was obtained from a male patient aged 60-69 years who had an allogeneic stem cell transplant from an unrelated donor, so the T cells may come from the graft donor. Some clones in this sample may be carry-over from other donors' samples. Here the sequenced sample was peripheral blood mononuclear cells, taken 180 days after allogeneic stem cell transplant. The CDR3 is CAWSVKGGDSGLQHF. DNA for the CDR3: TGTGCCTGGAGTGTTAAGGGGGGTGATTCCGGGCTCCAGCATTTT.